The 29 T cell receptor beta chains listed next were all sequenced from one sample in a study of post-analysis software for immune sequencing data. Prepared libraries of TCR beta cDNA carried unique molecular identifiers. TCRdb re-called the PCR reads through MiXCR, storing one row per CDR3 protein. The sample shows hundreds of thousands of distinct CDR3 sequences, approximately 59% of them seen only once. Study-level findings and limits: The five TRBV segments detected at higher frequency in patients than in controls included TRBV5-6, TRBV5-1 and TRBV20-1.

Antigen specificity for these receptors is unknown. The sequenced sample consisted of blood. These receptors originate from a girl aged 2 to 10 with multiple sclerosis.

The chain uses TRBV5-6 and TRBJ2-3; the match to TRBD2 covers 9 bases. This CDR3 contains 16 residues. V lost 0 bases and J lost 5; bases outside the gene matches: 7. Germline V gives CDR1 SGHDT, CDR2 YYEEEE. DNA for the CDR3: TGTGCCAGCAGCTTGGAGATAGCGGGAGAAGGAGATACGCAGTATTTT. It encodes CASSLEIAGEGDTQYF.

This clonotype has more than one count but fewer than ten. The rearrangement links TRBV4-1 to TRBJ2-7, with 8 positions matching TRBD2. The CDR3 consists of 14 residues. Germline-derived CDR1 and CDR2 are MGHRA and YSYEKL. The V gene end was trimmed by 1 base and the J gene end by 1 base; junction bases not matched to a gene: 0. CDR3 coding DNA: TGCGCCAGCAGCCAAGGACTAGCGTCCTACGAGCAGTACTTC. This encodes CASSQGLASYEQYF.

The chain combines TRBV7-9 with TRBJ1-2; D gene uncertain. V was cut by 5 bases and J by 8 bases, with 15 bases left in between. The germline CDR1 and CDR2 sequences are SEHNR and FQNEAQ (reference sequence). The CDR3 sequence is 13 residues long. For the CDR3, the DNA is TGTGCCAGCAGCCCCCTCCCCCGGGAGGGCTACACCTTC. The encoded protein is CASSPLPREGYTF.

This clonotype was detected only a few times. This chain connects TRBV9 to TRBJ2-1; D is undetermined. Trimming took off 1 base at V and 2 bases at J, with 13 bases between the two ends. Per the germline V gene, CDR1 is SGDLS and CDR2 is YYNGEE. This CDR3 spans 16 amino acids. The CDR3 reads CASSVSPPNAYNEQFF. For the CDR3, the DNA is TGTGCCAGCAGCGTAAGCCCCCCCAACGCCTACAATGAGCAGTTCTTC.

J is TRBJ2-5 and V is TRBV5-1, with D tentatively TRBD2 (6 bases). CDR3 size: 14 residues. V lost 3 bases, J lost 3 bases, and 12 bases lay in between. CDR1 SGHRS and CDR2 YFSETQ come from the germline V gene. The CDR3 region has the DNA TGCGCCAGCAGCTACGGGAGCTTGGAAGAGACCCAGTACTTC. Translating gives CASSYGSLEETQYF. The complete variable domain, with remaining parts taken from reference TRBV5-1 and TRBJ2-5, reads KAGVTQTPRYLIKTRGQQVTLSCSPISGHRSVSWYQQTPGQGLQFLFEYFSETQRNKGNFPGRFSGRQFSNSRSEMNVSTLELGDSALYLCASSYGSLEETQYFGPGTRLLVL.

The rearrangement uses TRBV12-3 or TRBV12-4 and TRBJ2-1; no definite D call. This CDR3 is built from 11 residues. V lost 6 bases to trimming and J lost 7 bases, with 7 bases between them. This CDR3 reads CASRTRNEQFF. In DNA form, the CDR3 reads TGTGCCAGCAGAACTCGAAATGAGCAGTTCTTC.

The CDR3 region is CSVAGVRSYNEQFF. DNA of the CDR3: TGCAGCGTTGCGGGGGTACGCTCCTACAATGAGCAGTTCTTC. The chain links TRBV29-1 to TRBJ2-1; a possible D gene is TRBD2 (6 bases). The CDR3 contains 14 residues. Germline V gene data show CDR1 as SQVTM and CDR2 as ANQGSEA. The V end was cut by 4 bases, the J end by 0 bases, with 10 bases between.

The gene calls are TRBV20-1 and TRBJ2-2; D unresolved. The CDR3 totals 13 residues. Germline V gene sequence: CDR1 DFQATT, CDR2 SNEGSKA (reference sequence). V was shortened by 6 bases and J by 0 bases, with 8 bases between the two germline ends. CDR3 protein: CSAPAPNTGELFF. The DNA for the CDR3 is TGCAGTGCCCCGGCCCCGAACACCGGGGAGCTGTTTTTT.

This chain connects TRBV12-3 or TRBV12-4 to TRBJ1-2; the match to TRBD1 covers 8 bases. V was pared by 6 bases and J by 7 bases, with 4 bases of the junction left unmatched. The CDR3 has 12 residues. The CDR3 coding sequence is TGTGCCAGCAGGGGGACAGGCGGTGGCTACACCTTC. Encoded protein: CASRGTGGGYTF.

This sequence joins TRBV29-1 and TRBJ2-1; the D gene is possibly TRBD1 (6 bases). Germline CDR1 is SQVTM and CDR2 is ANQGSEA. Trimming removed 4 bases at V and 6 bases at J, with 16 bases between. The CDR3 length is 14 residues. CDR3 DNA: TGCAGCGTTGGGGCCGCCTGGACAGCCAATGAGCAGTTCTTC. Amino acid sequence: CSVGAAWTANEQFF.

V and J are TRBV2 and TRBJ2-1; 7 bases line up with TRBD2. V gave up 5 bases and J gave up 2 bases; unmatched junction bases: 9. The CDR3 has 16 residues. Germline CDR1 is SNHLY and CDR2 is FYNNEI. CDR3 residues: CASSTLPAGAYNEQFF. The CDR3 DNA reads TGTGCCAGCAGTACCCTTCCGGCGGGGGCCTACAATGAGCAGTTCTTC.

The rearrangement joins TRBV4-1 to TRBJ2-5, with D perhaps given as TRBD1 or TRBD2 (5 bases each). Germline assignment: CDR1 MGHRA and CDR2 YSYEKL. This CDR3 is built from 14 residues. V lost 4 bases and J lost 2, with 11 bases in between. The CDR3 here is CASSLEDIQETQYF. In nucleotides, the CDR3 is TGCGCCAGCAGCCTGGAGGACATTCAAGAGACCCAGTACTTC.

The genes are TRBV19 and TRBJ2-7; possibly TRBD1 for D (6 bases). Germline V CDR1 and CDR2: LNHDA, SQIVND (reference sequence). The CDR3 totals 14 residues. Trimming pared 1 base from V and 2 bases from J, leaving 9 bases between. The CDR3 sequence: CASSIAGEAYEQYF. The CDR3 DNA is TGTGCCAGTAGTATAGCAGGGGAAGCCTACGAGCAGTACTTC.

The rearrangement uses TRBV10-3 and TRBJ2-1; D is uncertain. The CDR3 sequence is 12 residues long. Germline CDR1 reads ENHRY; CDR2 reads SYGVKD. V lost 4 bases to trimming and J lost 6 bases, with 7 bases between them. CDR3 region: CAISVGSNEQFF. The CDR3, as DNA: TGTGCCATCAGTGTGGGGTCCAATGAGCAGTTCTTC.

The J gene is TRBJ2-7, the V gene TRBV6-6; tentatively, D is TRBD1 (6 bases). Trimming removed 4 bases at V and 9 bases at J, with 16 bases between. The CDR3 covers 13 residues. Germline CDR1 is MNHNY and CDR2 is SVGAGI (reference sequence). CDR3 DNA: TGTGCCAGCAGTTCCCCGACAGGCCCCGGGCAGTACTTC. It yields the protein CASSSPTGPGQYF.

The chain joins TRBV4-3 to TRBJ1-6; perhaps TRBD1 as D (6 bases). This CDR3 is 14 amino acids long. Looked up from germline, CDR1 is LGHNA and CDR2 is YSLEER. With 1 base removed from V and 9 bases from J, the gap between germline ends came to 10 bases. The CDR3 is CASSQGDKSSPLHF. CDR3 sequence (DNA): TGCGCCAGCAGCCAAGGGGACAAGAGTTCACCCCTCCACTTT.

This clonotype was seen just once. The chain couples TRBV6-2 or TRBV6-3 to TRBJ2-3; D is ambiguous. Per the germline V gene, CDR1 is MNHEY and CDR2 is SVGEGT. Trimming took 6 bases from V and 9 from J, leaving 22 bases between them. The CDR3 is made up of 15 amino acids. This chain's CDR3 is CASSLKVPGLGTQYF. The DNA of the CDR3 is TGTGCCAGCAGCTTGAAGGTTCCAGGCCTCGGCACGCAGTATTTT.

J is TRBJ2-3 and V is TRBV20-1; 11 bases agree with TRBD2. This CDR3 has 19 amino acids. Trimming took 3 bases from V and 4 from J; bases not matched to a gene: 18. The V gene's germline CDR1 is DFQATT and CDR2 SNEGSKA (reference sequence). CDR3 amino acids: CSARMLMPSIAGGSDTQYF. CDR3 nucleotide sequence: TGCAGTGCTAGGATGCTAATGCCCTCTATAGCGGGAGGGTCAGATACGCAGTATTTT.

The chain is built from TRBV4-3 and TRBJ2-1; D unclear. V lost 0 bases to trimming and J lost 7 bases, with 10 bases between them. The CDR3 covers 14 residues. The germline V gene has CDR1 LGHNA and CDR2 YSLEER. The CDR3 region has the DNA TGCGCCAGCAGCCAAGACCAACACCTTAATGAGCAGTTCTTC. As protein: CASSQDQHLNEQFF.

This clonotype showed up just once. The junction does not match germline at one end; this may be a read error. The rearrangement links TRBV20-1 to TRBJ2-7; 7 bases line up with TRBD1. CDR1 and CDR2 (germline): DFQATT, SNEGSKA (reference sequence). The CDR3 is 15 residues long. CDR3 nucleotide sequence: TGCAGTGCTGGCGGCCCGGGACAGAACACCTACGGGCAGTACTTC. This translates into CSAGGPGQNTYGQYF.

The J gene is TRBJ2-6, the V gene TRBV5-1; D may match TRBD1 or TRBD2 (5 bases each). V was trimmed by 1 base and J by 0 bases, leaving 14 bases between them. This CDR3 contains 18 residues. Per germline, CDR1 SGHRS and CDR2 YFSETQ. CDR3: CASSLMGPPFSGANVLTF. The DNA for the CDR3 is TGCGCCAGCAGCTTGATGGGACCGCCTTTCTCTGGGGCCAACGTCCTGACTTTC.

The chain couples TRBV4-3 to TRBJ1-4, with TRBD1 identical over 7 bases. Germline trimming cut 4 bases from V and 5 bases from J; bases unmatched to any gene: 4. The length of the CDR3 is 14 residues. Germline CDR1 LGHNA, CDR2 YSLEER. The CDR3, as DNA: TGCGCCAGCAGCCGGGACAGAGAGAATGAAAAACTGTTTTTT. Translated, it gives CASSRDRENEKLFF.

This chain links TRBV5-1 with TRBJ2-5; D call uncertain. Germline V gene sequence: CDR1 SGHRS, CDR2 YFSETQ. The CDR3 has 13 residues. Trimming removed 4 bases from V and 7 bases from J, with 14 bases in between. CDR3 in DNA: TGCGCCAGCAGCCCCGGTGGGGTGGGGACCCAGTACTTC. Translating gives CASSPGGVGTQYF. The entire variable domain, with the rest obtained from reference TRBV5-1 and TRBJ2-5, is as follows: KAGVTQTPRYLIKTRGQQVTLSCSPISGHRSVSWYQQTPGQGLQFLFEYFSETQRNKGNFPGRFSGRQFSNSRSEMNVSTLELGDSALYLCASSPGGVGTQYFGPGTRLLVL.

The J gene is TRBJ2-7, the V gene TRBV7-6; TRBD2 matches 10 bases. Germline-derived CDR1 and CDR2 are SGHVS and FNYEAQ. Unmatched junction bases numbered 6, after V lost 5 bases and J lost 5 bases. The CDR3 contains 14 residues. CDR3 coding DNA: TGTGCCAGCAGCCGGGGACTAGCGTCGGACGAGCAGTACTTC. It is translated as CASSRGLASDEQYF.

The chain combines TRBV29-1 with TRBJ2-7, with D uncertain. CDR1 and CDR2 from the germline V gene are SQVTM and ANQGSEA. The V end lost 5 bases, the J end lost 0 bases, and 11 bases lay between the germline ends. This CDR3 contains 13 residues. The CDR3, as DNA: TGCAGCGTTTCTTATGGCAGCTCCTACGAGCAGTACTTC. Translation: CSVSYGSSYEQYF.

The chain uses TRBV20-1 and TRBJ2-1; 7 nucleotides align to TRBD2. The trim removed 3 bases at V and 0 bases at J, leaving 20 bases unmatched. Germline V gene data show CDR1 as DFQATT and CDR2 as SNEGSKA (reference sequence). The CDR3 has 20 residues. The CDR3 nucleotides read TGCAGTGCTAGGATAGGCAGTGGGTTCAGGCGGGGGAGCTCCTACAATGAGCAGTTCTTC. It codes for CSARIGSGFRRGSSYNEQFF.

V is TRBV10-1 and J is TRBJ2-6, with unresolved D. This CDR3 region has 15 residues. V was shortened by 3 bases and J by 4 bases, with 10 bases between the two germline ends. Germline loops: CDR1 WNHNN, CDR2 SYGVQD (reference sequence). The CDR3 loop reads CASSEGSTGANVLTF. CDR3 DNA: TGCGCCAGCAGTGAAGGGTCAACGGGGGCCAACGTCCTGACTTTC.

V and J are TRBV2 and TRBJ2-1, with D possibly TRBD2 on 5 matching bases. Germline CDR1 reads SNHLY; CDR2 reads FYNNEI. The CDR3 has 17 residues. Between the trimmed V and J ends, which lost 7 bases and 7 bases, there was a span of 26 bases. The CDR3 DNA reads TGTGCCAGCACCCCTCAGGAGCGAGGAGGAAGGAGGAATGAGCAGTTCTTC. Translating it yields CASTPQERGGRRNEQFF.

The chain recombines TRBV6-5 with TRBJ2-1; D might be TRBD2 (5 bases). The CDR3 consists of 12 residues. Germline assignment: CDR1 MNHEY and CDR2 SVGAGI. Trimming cost V 8 bases and J 9 bases, with 14 bases left between them. CDR3 sequence (DNA): TGTGCCAGCGCAGAGGGAAAGGGTGAGCAGTTCTTC. This translates into CASAEGKGEQFF.